This paragraph covers one T cell receptor (beta chain) sequence. Germline CDR1 LGHNA, CDR2 YNFKEQ. The CDR3 length is 19 residues. V gave up 0 bases and J gave up 1 base, with 16 bases separating them. The record originates from a study of technical replicates of blood from several donors. Profiling relied on immunoSEQ multiplex PCR, and the TCRdb table lists in-frame clones only, not all of them. The data contain 11,000 or so clones, about 94% of them singletons. The receptor was isolated from a human donor in good health. The V and J genes are TRBV4-2 and TRBJ2-6; tentatively, D is TRBD2 (6 bases). The sequencing sample was made of PBMCs. CDR3 in amino acids: CASSQDSGSGFSGANVLTF. CDR3 bases: TGTGCCAGCAGCCAAGATAGCGGAAGCGGGTTTTCTGGGGCCAACGTCCTGACTTTC.